The T cell receptor (beta chain) described here comes from a study of T cell changes during pregnancy in multiple sclerosis. This clone has just a few counts. This table comes from immunoSEQ multiplex PCR, and its TCRdb copy is limited to in-frame clones, with some not included. Of 20,000 to 30,000 clones listed, around 87% are singletons. Germline V gives CDR1 GTSNPN, CDR2 SVGIG (reference sequence). Unmatched junction bases numbered 3, after V lost 0 bases and J lost 2 bases. CDR3 size: 15 residues. Material: CD4+ T cells from peripheral blood mononuclear cells, obtained in the second trimester of pregnancy. The clonotype originates from a female donor in good health, enrolled as a control in a pregnancy study. The V and J genes are TRBV30 and TRBJ2-5, with TRBD2 identical over 10 bases. In nucleotides, the CDR3 is TGTGCCTGGAGTGTGAGCGGGAGGGTACAAGAGACCCAGTACTTC. Translating it yields CAWSVSGRVQETQYF. Full variable domain (remainder filled in from reference TRBV30 and TRBJ2-5): SQTIHQWPATLVQPVGSPLSLECTVEGTSNPNLYWYRQAAGRGLQLLFYSVGIGQISSEVPQNLSASRPQDRQFILSSKKLLLSDSGFYLCAWSVSGRVQETQYFGPGTRLLVL.